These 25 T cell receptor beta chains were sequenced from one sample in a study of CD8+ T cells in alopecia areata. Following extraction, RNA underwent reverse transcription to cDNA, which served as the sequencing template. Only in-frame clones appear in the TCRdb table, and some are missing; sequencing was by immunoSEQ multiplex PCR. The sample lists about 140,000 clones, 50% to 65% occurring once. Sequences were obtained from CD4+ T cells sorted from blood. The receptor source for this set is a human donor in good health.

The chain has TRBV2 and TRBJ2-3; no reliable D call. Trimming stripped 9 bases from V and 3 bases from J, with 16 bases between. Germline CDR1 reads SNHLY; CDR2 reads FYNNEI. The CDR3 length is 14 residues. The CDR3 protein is CASFRVPKTDTQYF. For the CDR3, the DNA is TGTGCCAGTTTTAGGGTCCCCAAGACAGATACGCAGTATTTT.

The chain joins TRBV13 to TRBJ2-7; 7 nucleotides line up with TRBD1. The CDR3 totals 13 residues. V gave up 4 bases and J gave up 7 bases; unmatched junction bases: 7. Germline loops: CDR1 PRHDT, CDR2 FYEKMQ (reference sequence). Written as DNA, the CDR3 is TGTGCCAGCAGCTCACGACAGGGTACAGAGCAGTACTTC. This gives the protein CASSSRQGTEQYF.

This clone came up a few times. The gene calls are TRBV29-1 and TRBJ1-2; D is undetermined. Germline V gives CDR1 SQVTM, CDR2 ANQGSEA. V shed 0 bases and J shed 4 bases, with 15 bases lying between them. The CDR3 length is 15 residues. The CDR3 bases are TGCAGCGTTGAAGATCTGAGCGCAGATACCTATGGCTACACCTTC. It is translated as CSVEDLSADTYGYTF.

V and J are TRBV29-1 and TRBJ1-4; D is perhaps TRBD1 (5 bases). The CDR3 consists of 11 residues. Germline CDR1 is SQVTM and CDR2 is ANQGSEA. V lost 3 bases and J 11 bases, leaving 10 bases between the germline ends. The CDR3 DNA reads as TGCAGCGTTGAGAGGGGTGGTAAACTGTTTTTT. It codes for CSVERGGKLFF.

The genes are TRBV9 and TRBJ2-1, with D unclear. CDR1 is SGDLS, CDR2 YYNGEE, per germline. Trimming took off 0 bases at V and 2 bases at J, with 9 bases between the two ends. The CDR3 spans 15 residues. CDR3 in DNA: TGTGCCAGCAGCGTAGACGGAACAGCCTACAATGAGCAGTTCTTC. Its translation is CASSVDGTAYNEQFF.

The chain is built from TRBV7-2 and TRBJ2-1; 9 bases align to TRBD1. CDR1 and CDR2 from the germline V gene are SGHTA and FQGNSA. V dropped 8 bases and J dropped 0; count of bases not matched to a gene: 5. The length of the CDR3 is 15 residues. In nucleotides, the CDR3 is TGTGCCAGCGGTTCGGACAGGGGCTCCTACAATGAGCAGTTCTTC. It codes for CASGSDRGSYNEQFF.

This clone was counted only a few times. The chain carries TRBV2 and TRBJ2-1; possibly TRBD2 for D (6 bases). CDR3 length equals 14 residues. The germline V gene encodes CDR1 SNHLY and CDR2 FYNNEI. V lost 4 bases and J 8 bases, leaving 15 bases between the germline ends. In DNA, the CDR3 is TGTGCCAGCAGTGTGACTAGTTACGGGCATGAGCAGTTCTTC. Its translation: CASSVTSYGHEQFF.

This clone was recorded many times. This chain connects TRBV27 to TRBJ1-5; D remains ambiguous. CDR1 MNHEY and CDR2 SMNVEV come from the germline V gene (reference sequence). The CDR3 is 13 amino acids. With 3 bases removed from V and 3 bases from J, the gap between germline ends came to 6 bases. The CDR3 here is CASSLTINQPQHF. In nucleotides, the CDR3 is TGTGCCAGCAGTTTGACCATCAATCAGCCCCAGCATTTT.

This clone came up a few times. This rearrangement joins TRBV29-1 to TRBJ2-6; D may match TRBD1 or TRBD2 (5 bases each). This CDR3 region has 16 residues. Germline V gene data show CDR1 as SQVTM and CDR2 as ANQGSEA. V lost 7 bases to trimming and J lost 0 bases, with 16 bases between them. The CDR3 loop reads CSASSRDGSGANVLTF. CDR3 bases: TGCAGCGCCTCGTCCCGGGACGGCTCTGGGGCCAACGTCCTGACTTTC.

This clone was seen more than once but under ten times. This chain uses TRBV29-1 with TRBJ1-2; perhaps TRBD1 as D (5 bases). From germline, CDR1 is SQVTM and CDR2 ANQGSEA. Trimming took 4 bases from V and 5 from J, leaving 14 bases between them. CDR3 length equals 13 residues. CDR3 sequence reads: CSVVDGALYGYTF. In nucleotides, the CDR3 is TGCAGCGTTGTAGACGGGGCGCTGTATGGCTACACCTTC.

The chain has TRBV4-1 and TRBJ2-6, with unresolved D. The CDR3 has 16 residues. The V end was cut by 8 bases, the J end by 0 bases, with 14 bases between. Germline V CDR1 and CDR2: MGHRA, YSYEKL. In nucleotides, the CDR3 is TGCGCCAGCTTCGGCAGGTTAAACTCTGGGGCCAACGTCCTGACTTTC. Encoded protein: CASFGRLNSGANVLTF.

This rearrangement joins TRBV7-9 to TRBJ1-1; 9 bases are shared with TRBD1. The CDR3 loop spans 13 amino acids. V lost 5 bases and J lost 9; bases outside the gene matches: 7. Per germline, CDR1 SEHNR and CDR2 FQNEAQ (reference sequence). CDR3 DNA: TGTGCCAGCAGCCGGGAGACAGGGGGGCAAGCTTTCTTT. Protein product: CASSRETGGQAFF.

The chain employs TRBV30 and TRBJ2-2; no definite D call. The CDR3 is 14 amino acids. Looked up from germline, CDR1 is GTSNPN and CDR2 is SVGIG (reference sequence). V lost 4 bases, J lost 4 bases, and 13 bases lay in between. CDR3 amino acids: CAWKAHAFTGELFF. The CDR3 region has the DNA TGTGCCTGGAAGGCCCACGCTTTCACCGGGGAGCTGTTTTTT.

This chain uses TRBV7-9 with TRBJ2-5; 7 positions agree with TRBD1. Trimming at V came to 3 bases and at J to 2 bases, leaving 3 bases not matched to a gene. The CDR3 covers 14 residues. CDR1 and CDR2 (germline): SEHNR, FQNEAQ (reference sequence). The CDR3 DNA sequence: TGTGCCAGCAGCTTCGGGACAGATCAAGAGACCCAGTACTTC. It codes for CASSFGTDQETQYF.

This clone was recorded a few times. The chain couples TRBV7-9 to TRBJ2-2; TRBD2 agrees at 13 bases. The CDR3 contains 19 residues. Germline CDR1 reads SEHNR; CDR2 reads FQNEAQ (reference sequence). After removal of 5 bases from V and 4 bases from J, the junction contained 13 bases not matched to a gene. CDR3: CASSGPGLAGQWGTGELFF. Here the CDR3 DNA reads TGTGCCAGCAGCGGTCCGGGACTAGCGGGACAATGGGGCACCGGGGAGCTGTTTTTT.

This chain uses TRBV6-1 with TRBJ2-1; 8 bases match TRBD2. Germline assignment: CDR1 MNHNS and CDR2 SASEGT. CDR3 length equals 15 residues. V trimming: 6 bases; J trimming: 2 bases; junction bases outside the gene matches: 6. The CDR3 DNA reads TGTGCCAGCAGGCCAACTAGCGGAGCCTACAATGAGCAGTTCTTC. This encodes CASRPTSGAYNEQFF.

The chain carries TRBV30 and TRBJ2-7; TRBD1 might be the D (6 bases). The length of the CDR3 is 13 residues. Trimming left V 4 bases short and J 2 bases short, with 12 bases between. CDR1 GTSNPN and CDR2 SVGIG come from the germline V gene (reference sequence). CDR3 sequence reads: CAWTPGATYEQYF. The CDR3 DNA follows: TGTGCCTGGACCCCAGGGGCCACCTACGAGCAGTACTTC.

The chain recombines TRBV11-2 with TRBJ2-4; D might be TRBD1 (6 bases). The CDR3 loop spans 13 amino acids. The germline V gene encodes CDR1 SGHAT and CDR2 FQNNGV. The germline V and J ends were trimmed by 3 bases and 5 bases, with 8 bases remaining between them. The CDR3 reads CASSLDRQNIQYF. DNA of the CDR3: TGTGCCAGCAGCTTGGACAGACAAAACATTCAGTACTTC. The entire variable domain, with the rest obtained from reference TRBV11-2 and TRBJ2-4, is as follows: EAGVAQSPRYKIIEKRQSVAFWCNPISGHATLYWYQQILGQGPKLLIQFQNNGVVDDSQLPKDRFSAERLKGVDSTLKIQPAKLEDSAVYLCASSLDRQNIQYFGAGTRLSVL.

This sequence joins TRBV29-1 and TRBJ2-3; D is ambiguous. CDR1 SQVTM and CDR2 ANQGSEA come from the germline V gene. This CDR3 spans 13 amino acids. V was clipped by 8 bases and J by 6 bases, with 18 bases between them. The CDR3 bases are TGCAGCTTAAAACCCATGGGTTTGGATACGCAGTATTTT. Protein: CSLKPMGLDTQYF.

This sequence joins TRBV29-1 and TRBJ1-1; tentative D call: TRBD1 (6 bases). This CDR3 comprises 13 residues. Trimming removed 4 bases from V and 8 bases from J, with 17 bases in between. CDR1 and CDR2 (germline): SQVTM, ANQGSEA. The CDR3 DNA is TGCAGCGTTGCTCGTTCGGAGGGGACAGAAGCTTTCTTT. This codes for CSVARSEGTEAFF.

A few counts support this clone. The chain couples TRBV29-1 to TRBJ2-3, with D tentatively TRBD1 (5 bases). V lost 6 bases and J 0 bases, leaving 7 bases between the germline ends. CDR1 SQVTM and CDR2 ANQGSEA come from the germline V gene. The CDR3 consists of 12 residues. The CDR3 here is CSVQGSTDTQYF. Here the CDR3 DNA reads TGCAGCGTCCAGGGCAGCACAGATACGCAGTATTTT.

CDR3 bases: TGCAGCGTTGAGGTTCTGGGGGCTTACTATGGCTACACCTTC. Translating it yields CSVEVLGAYYGYTF. This chain links TRBV29-1 with TRBJ1-2; D is perhaps TRBD1 (6 bases). The CDR3 is 14 residues long. V was shortened by 3 bases and J by 3 bases, with 14 bases between the two germline ends. The germline gives CDR1 SQVTM, CDR2 ANQGSEA.

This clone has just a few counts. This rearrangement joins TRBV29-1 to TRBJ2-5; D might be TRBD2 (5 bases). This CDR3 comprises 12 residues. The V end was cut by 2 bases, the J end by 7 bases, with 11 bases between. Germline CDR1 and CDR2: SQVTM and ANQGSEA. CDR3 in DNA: TGCAGCGTTGAACAGCTTGAGGGGACCCAGTACTTC. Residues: CSVEQLEGTQYF.

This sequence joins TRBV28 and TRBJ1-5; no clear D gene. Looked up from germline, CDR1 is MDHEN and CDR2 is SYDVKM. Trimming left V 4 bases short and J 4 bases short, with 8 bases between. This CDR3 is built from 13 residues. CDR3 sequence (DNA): TGTGCCAGCAGTTATCGGAATAATCAGCCCCAGCATTTT. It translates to CASSYRNNQPQHF.

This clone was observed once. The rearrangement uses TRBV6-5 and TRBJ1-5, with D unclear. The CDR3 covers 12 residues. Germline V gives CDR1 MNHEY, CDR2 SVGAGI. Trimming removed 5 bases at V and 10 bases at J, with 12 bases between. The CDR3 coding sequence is TGTGCCAGCAGTGACCCACGGGGACCCCAGCATTTT. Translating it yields CASSDPRGPQHF.